Below, one TCR beta chain is given with its context. Its antigen is undetermined. The V end was cut by 2 bases, the J end by 2 bases, with 15 bases between. The CDR3 has 16 residues. The germline gives CDR1 SGHRS, CDR2 YFSETQ. This specimen belongs to a study of identical twins. Regarding the study as a whole: There was more out-of-frame TCR alpha sharing in monozygotic twins than models estimated. Out-of-frame alpha sequences common to twins exhibited an excess of low generation probability.

MiXCR, applied by TCRdb to the 5' RACE reads, yields one record per CDR3 protein. The sample yields hundreds of thousands of distinct CDR3 sequences, roughly 7% seen once. The sample was also reused in another study, on yellow fever vaccine responses in identical twins.

The source of this sequence is a woman younger than 30 in good health. The sample taken for sequencing was memory (CD45RO+) T cells sorted from blood. The chain combines TRBV5-1 with TRBJ2-3, with a possible D match to TRBD2 (7 bases). Here the CDR3 DNA reads TGCGCCAGCAGCTTTGAACGGGGGGCCCCCACAGATACGCAGTATTTT. As protein: CASSFERGAPTDTQYF. Using reference TRBV5-1 and TRBJ2-3 for the parts outside the CDR3, the full variable domain is KAGVTQTPRYLIKTRGQQVTLSCSPISGHRSVSWYQQTPGQGLQFLFEYFSETQRNKGNFPGRFSGRQFSNSRSEMNVSTLELGDSALYLCASSFERGAPTDTQYFGPGTRLTVL.